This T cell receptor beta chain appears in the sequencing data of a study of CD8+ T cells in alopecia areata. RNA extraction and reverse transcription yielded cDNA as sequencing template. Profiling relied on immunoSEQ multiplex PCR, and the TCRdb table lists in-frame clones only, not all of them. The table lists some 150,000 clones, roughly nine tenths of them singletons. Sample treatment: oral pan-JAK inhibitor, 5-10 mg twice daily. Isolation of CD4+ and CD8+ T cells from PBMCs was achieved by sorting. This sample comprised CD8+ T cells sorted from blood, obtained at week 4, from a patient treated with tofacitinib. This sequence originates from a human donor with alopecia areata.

CDR3 in amino acids: CSVSREGRNTEAFF. The CDR3 DNA reads TGCAGCGTATCCCGGGAGGGTCGGAACACTGAAGCTTTCTTT. This chain joins TRBV29-1 and TRBJ1-1, with D hard to call. Germline V gene lookup returns CDR1 SQVTM and CDR2 ANQGSEA. The CDR3 contains 14 residues. V was cut by 6 bases and J by 1 base, with 15 bases left in between.